This T cell receptor (beta chain) was retrieved from a study of shared clonotypes between healthy human individuals. Germline V lookup: CDR1 SGHNT, CDR2 YYREEE (reference sequence). The CDR3 is 14 residues long. V was pared by 4 bases and J by 0 bases, with 7 bases between. Here immunoSEQ multiplex PCR was the method, and the copy in TCRdb shows in-frame clones only, minus some. The repertoire holds about 680,000 clones, with 74% as singletons. Sequenced material: memory CD4+ T cells sorted from blood. Stated subset: CD45RA-negative fraction. The source is a woman aged 25 to 39 in good health. The chain employs TRBV5-4 and TRBJ1-4; D remains ambiguous. The CDR3 loop reads CASSLFPTNEKLFF. CDR3 nucleotides: TGTGCCAGCAGCCTGTTTCCAACTAATGAAAAACTGTTTTTT.